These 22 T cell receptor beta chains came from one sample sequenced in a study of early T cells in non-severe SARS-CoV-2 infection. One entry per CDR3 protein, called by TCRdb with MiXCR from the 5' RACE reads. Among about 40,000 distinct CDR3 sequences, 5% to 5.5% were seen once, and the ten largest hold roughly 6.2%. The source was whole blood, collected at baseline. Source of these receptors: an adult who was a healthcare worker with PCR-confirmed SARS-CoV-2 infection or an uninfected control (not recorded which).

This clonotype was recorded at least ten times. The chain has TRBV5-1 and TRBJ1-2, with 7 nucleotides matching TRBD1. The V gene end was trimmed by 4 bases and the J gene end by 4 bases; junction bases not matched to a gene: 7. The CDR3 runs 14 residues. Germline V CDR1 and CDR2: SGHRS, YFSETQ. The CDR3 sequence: CASSLNQGGYGYTF. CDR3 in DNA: TGCGCCAGCAGCCTGAACCAGGGGGGCTATGGCTACACCTTC.

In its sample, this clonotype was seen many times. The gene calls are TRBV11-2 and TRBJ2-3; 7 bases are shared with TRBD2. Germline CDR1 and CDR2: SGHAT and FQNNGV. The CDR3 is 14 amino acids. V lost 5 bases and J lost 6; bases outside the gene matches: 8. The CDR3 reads CASSPGGAGDTQYF. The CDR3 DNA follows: TGTGCCAGCAGCCCCGGAGGAGCGGGGGATACGCAGTATTTT.

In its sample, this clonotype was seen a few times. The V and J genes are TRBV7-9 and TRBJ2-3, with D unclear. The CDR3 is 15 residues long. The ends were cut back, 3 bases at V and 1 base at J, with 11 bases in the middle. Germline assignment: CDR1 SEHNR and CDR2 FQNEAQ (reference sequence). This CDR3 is CASSFWYPRTDTQYF. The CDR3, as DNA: TGTGCCAGCAGCTTCTGGTACCCACGCACAGATACGCAGTATTTT.

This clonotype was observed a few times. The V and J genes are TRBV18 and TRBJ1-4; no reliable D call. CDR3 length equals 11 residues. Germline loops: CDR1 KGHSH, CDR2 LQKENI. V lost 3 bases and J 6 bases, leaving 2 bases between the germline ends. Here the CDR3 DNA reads TGTGCCAGCTCACCTGATGAAAAACTGTTTTTT. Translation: CASSPDEKLFF.

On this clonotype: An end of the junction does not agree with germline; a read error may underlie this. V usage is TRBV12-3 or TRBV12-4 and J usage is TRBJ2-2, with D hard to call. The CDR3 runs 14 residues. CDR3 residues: CANSAYRNTGELFF. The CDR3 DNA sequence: TGTGCCAACAGTGCTTACAGGAACACCGGGGAGCTGTTTTTT.

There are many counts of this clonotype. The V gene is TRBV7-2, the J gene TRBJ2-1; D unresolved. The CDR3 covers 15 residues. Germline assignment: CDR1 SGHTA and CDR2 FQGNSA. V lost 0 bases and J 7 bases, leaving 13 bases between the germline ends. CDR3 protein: CASSLALTQRNEQFF. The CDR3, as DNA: TGTGCCAGCAGCTTAGCGCTCACTCAGAGGAATGAGCAGTTCTTC.

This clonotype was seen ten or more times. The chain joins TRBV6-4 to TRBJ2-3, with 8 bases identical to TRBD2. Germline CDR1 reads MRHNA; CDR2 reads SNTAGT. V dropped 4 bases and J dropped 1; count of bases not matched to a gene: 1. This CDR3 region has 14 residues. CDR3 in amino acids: CASSGAGGTDTQYF. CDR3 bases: TGTGCCAGCAGTGGAGCGGGAGGCACAGATACGCAGTATTTT.

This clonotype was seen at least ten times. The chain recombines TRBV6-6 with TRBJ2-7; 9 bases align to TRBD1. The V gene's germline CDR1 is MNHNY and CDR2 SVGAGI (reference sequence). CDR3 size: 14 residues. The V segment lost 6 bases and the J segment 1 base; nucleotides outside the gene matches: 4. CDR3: CASRWDRASYEQYV. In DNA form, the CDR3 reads TGTGCCAGCAGGTGGGACAGGGCATCCTACGAGCAGTACGTC.

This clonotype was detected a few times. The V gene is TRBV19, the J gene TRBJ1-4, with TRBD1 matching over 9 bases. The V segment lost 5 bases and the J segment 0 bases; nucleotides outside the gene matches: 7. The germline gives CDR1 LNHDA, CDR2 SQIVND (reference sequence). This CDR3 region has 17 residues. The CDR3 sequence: CASSLGQGRTTNEKLFF. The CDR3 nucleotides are TGTGCCAGTAGTCTTGGACAGGGGAGAACAACTAATGAAAAACTGTTTTTT.

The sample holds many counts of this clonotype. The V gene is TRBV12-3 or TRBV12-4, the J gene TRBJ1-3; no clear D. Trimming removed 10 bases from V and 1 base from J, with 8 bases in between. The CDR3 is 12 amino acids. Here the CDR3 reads CANALSGNTIYF. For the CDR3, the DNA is TGTGCCAACGCTCTTTCTGGAAACACCATATATTTT.

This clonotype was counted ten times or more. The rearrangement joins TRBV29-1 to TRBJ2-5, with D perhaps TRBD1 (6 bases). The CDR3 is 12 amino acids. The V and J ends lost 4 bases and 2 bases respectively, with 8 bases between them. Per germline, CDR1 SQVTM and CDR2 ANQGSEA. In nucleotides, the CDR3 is TGCAGCGTTGCACAGGGTCAAGAGACCCAGTACTTC. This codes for CSVAQGQETQYF. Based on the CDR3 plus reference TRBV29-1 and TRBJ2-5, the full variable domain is SAVISQKPSRDICQRGTSLTIQCQVDSQVTMMFWYRQQPGQSLTLIATANQGSEATYESGFVIDKFPISRPNLTFSTLTVSNMSPEDSSIYLCSVAQGQETQYFGPGTRLLVL.

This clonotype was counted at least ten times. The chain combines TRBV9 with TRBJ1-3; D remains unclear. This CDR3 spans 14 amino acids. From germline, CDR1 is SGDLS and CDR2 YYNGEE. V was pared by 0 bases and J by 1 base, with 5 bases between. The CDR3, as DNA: TGTGCCAGCAGCGTAGAGGGTTCTGGAAACACCATATATTTT. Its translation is CASSVEGSGNTIYF.

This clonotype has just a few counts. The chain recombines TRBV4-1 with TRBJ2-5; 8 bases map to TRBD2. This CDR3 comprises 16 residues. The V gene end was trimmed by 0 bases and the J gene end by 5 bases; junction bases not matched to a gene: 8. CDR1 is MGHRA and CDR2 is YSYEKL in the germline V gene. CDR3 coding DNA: TGCGCCAGCAGCCAAGATTTGAGCGGGAGCGGGGAGACCCAGTACTTC. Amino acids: CASSQDLSGSGETQYF.

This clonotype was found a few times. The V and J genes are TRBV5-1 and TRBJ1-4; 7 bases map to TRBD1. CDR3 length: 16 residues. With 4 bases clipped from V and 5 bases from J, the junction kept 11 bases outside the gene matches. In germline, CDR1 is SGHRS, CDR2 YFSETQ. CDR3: CASSASRDSENEKLFF. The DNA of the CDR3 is TGCGCCAGCAGCGCCTCTCGGGACAGCGAGAATGAAAAACTGTTTTTT.

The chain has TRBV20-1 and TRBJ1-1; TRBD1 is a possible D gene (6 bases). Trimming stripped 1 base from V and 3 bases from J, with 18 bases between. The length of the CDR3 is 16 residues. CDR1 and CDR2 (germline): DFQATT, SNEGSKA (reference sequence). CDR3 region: CSARVPSLRQDTEAFF. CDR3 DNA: TGCAGTGCTAGAGTTCCCTCCCTCAGACAGGACACTGAAGCTTTCTTT.

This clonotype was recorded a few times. The CDR3 DNA is TGCGCCAGCGGCCCCACTGGACAGGGCGGCGAGACCCAGTACTTC. Translation: CASGPTGQGGETQYF. This chain uses TRBV5-1 with TRBJ2-5; 8 nucleotides match TRBD1. This CDR3 spans 15 amino acids. Germline CDR1 reads SGHRS; CDR2 reads YFSETQ. J lost 5 bases, V lost 7 bases, and 13 bases had no gene match.

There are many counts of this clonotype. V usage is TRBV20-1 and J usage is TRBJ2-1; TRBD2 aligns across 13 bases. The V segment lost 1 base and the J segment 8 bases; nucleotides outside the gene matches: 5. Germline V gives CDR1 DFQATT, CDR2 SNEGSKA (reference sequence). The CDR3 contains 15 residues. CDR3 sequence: CSARGGTSGKDEQFF. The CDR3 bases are TGCAGTGCTAGAGGCGGGACTAGCGGGAAGGATGAGCAGTTCTTC.

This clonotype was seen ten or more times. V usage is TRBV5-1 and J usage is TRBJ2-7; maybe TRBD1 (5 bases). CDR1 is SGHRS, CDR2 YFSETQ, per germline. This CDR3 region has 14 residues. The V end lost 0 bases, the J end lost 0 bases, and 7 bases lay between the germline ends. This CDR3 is CASSLGTNSYEQYF. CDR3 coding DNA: TGCGCCAGCAGCTTGGGGACAAACTCCTACGAGCAGTACTTC.

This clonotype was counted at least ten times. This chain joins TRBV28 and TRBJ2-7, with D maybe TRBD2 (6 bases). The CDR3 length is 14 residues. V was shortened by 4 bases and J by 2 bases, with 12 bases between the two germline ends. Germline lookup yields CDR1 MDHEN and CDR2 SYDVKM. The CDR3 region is CASSSPGLTYEQYF. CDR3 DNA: TGTGCCAGCAGTTCGCCGGGACTCACCTACGAGCAGTACTTC.

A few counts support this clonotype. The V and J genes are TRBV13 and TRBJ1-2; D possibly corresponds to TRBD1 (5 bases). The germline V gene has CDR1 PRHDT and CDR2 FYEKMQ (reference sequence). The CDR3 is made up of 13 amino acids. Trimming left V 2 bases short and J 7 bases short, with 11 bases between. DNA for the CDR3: TGTGCCAGCAGCTTACAGGGAGTAGGTGGCTACACCTTC. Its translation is CASSLQGVGGYTF.

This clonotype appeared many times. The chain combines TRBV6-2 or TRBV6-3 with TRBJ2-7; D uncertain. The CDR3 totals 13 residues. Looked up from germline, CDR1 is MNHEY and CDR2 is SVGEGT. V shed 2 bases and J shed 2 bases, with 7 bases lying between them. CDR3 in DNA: TGTGCCAGCAGTTACCTCGGGCCCTACGAGCAGTACGTC. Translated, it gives CASSYLGPYEQYV.

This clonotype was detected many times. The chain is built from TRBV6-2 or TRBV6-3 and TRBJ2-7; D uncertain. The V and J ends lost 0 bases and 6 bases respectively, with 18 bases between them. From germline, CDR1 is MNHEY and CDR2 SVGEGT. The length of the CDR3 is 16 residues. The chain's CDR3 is CASSYSRSAASREQYV. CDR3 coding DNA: TGTGCCAGCAGTTACTCGAGGTCTGCGGCTTCACGCGAGCAGTACGTC.